Listed here are 16 T cell receptor beta chains from one sample, sequenced in a study of T-cell memory formation after mild COVID-19. From the 5' RACE reads, TCRdb called clonotypes with MiXCR, one entry per CDR3 protein. This table holds 180,000 or so distinct CDR3 sequences, 11% found once. Sequencing was carried out using PBMCs or a T cell subset sorted from them (not recorded which). The receptors derive from a man aged 18 to 30 who had mild COVID-19 (a few samples of this study predate the infection). Cell type and time point are not known.

This clonotype was observed at least ten times. The chain employs TRBV7-9 and TRBJ2-7; D is unresolved. V gave up 1 base and J gave up 1 base, with 8 bases separating them. This CDR3 has 14 residues. The germline V gene has CDR1 SEHNR and CDR2 FQNEAQ (reference sequence). The CDR3 region has the DNA TGTGCCAGCAGCTTAGTGGGGATATCCTACGAGCAGTACTTC. Amino acid sequence: CASSLVGISYEQYF.

This clonotype has only a few counts. The V call is TRBV10-3, the J call TRBJ1-2; TRBD1 matches at 7 bases. Germline values: CDR1 ENHRY, CDR2 SYGVKD. This CDR3 region has 14 residues. Trimming cost V 3 bases and J 2 bases; bases outside gene matches: 3. The CDR3, as DNA: TGTGCCATCAGTGATCAACAGGGGAACTATGGCTACACCTTC. It yields the protein CAISDQQGNYGYTF.

This clonotype was seen a handful of times. The chain joins TRBV9 to TRBJ1-2; weak D call: TRBD1 (6 bases). The CDR3 totals 13 residues. Germline V gene data show CDR1 as SGDLS and CDR2 as YYNGEE. Trimming took 4 bases from V and 8 from J, leaving 15 bases between them. The CDR3 spells CASSPNREEGYTF. CDR3 coding DNA: TGTGCCAGCAGCCCTAACAGGGAGGAGGGCTACACCTTC.

This chain joins TRBV7-2 and TRBJ1-5, with D possibly being TRBD1 (5 bases). CDR1 SGHTA and CDR2 FQGNSA come from the germline V gene. Trimming stripped 11 bases from V and 2 bases from J, with 10 bases between. This CDR3 is 12 amino acids long. CDR3: CAVGQGNQPQHF. For the CDR3, the DNA is TGTGCCGTGGGGCAGGGCAATCAGCCCCAGCATTTT.

This clonotype was seen a handful of times. The chain employs TRBV5-6 and TRBJ2-5; D gene ambiguous. In germline, CDR1 is SGHDT, CDR2 YYEEEE. The CDR3 is made up of 14 amino acids. The germline V and J ends were trimmed by 1 base and 2 bases, with 9 bases remaining between them. The CDR3 sequence is CASSLFQVQETQYF. As DNA, the CDR3 is TGTGCCAGCAGCTTGTTCCAGGTTCAAGAGACCCAGTACTTC.

This clonotype came up a few times. The genes are TRBV24-1 and TRBJ2-5; D is unresolved. The CDR3 is 13 residues long. Germline assignment: CDR1 KGHDR and CDR2 SFDVKD. Trimming shortened V by 4 bases and J by 5 bases, and 10 bases separated the two germline ends. Here the CDR3 DNA reads TGTGCCACCAGTGACACAGCCCTGGAGACCCAGTACTTC. Translating it yields CATSDTALETQYF.

The rearrangement joins TRBV19 to TRBJ1-4; 9 positions agree with TRBD1. The CDR3 consists of 16 residues. Germline CDR1 and CDR2: LNHDA and SQIVND (reference sequence). With V trimmed by 7 bases and J by 5 bases, 11 bases remained unmatched. CDR3 sequence reads: CASTLLGQGTNEKLFF. Here the CDR3 DNA reads TGTGCCAGTACTTTATTGGGACAGGGCACCAATGAAAAACTGTTTTTT.

This clonotype has more than one count but fewer than ten. V usage is TRBV2 and J usage is TRBJ1-2, with 7 bases aligning to TRBD1. The junction had 4 bases not matched to a gene; V was cut back by 6 bases and J by 6 bases. CDR3 length equals 12 residues. Germline loops: CDR1 SNHLY, CDR2 FYNNEI. The CDR3 DNA reads as TGTGCCAGCAGGACCACAGGGGATGGCTACACCTTC. Translating it yields CASRTTGDGYTF.

This clonotype has only a few counts. The rearrangement joins TRBV4-3 to TRBJ2-1, with TRBD2 matching 14 bases. The CDR3 consists of 15 residues. Germline loops: CDR1 LGHNA, CDR2 YSLEER. The junction had 6 bases not matched to a gene; V was cut back by 4 bases and J by 10 bases. The CDR3 sequence: CASSLGLAGGREQFF. The CDR3 DNA follows: TGCGCCAGCAGCCTCGGACTAGCGGGGGGCAGGGAGCAGTTCTTC.

This clonotype was recorded a few times. V and J are TRBV28 and TRBJ1-5, with 8 bases fitting TRBD1. Trimming removed 6 bases from V and 6 bases from J; junction bases left unmatched: 10. The CDR3 is 15 residues long. The V gene's germline CDR1 is MDHEN and CDR2 SYDVKM. The CDR3 DNA follows: TGTGCCAGCAGCCTGGGGGGACAGGATCCTCAGCCCCAGCATTTT. Its translation is CASSLGGQDPQPQHF.

This clonotype came up many times. The chain recombines TRBV6-6 with TRBJ2-1; D remains unclear. Germline CDR1 MNHNY, CDR2 SVGAGI (reference sequence). CDR3 length: 11 amino acids. Trimming took 6 bases from V and 10 from J, leaving 10 bases between them. For the CDR3, the DNA is TGTGCCAGCAGCCTGATCGGAGAGCAGTTCTTC. It specifies CASSLIGEQFF.

This clonotype has a count of ten or more. This rearrangement joins TRBV29-1 to TRBJ1-2; D unresolved. Trimming removed 2 bases at V and 2 bases at J, with 9 bases between. Germline CDR1 and CDR2: SQVTM and ANQGSEA. The CDR3 loop spans 13 amino acids. The CDR3 bases are TGCAGCGTTGAACGCCCCAGGAACTATGGCTACACCTTC. This encodes CSVERPRNYGYTF.

The table lists this clonotype with a few counts. The rearrangement joins TRBV5-1 to TRBJ2-3; 7 bases map to TRBD1. V shed 6 bases and J 0 bases; nucleotides not matched to a gene: 10. Germline CDR1 SGHRS, CDR2 YFSETQ. The CDR3 extends over 16 amino acids. The CDR3 nucleotides are TGCGCCAGCAAGGCTTGGACAGGACCTAGCACAGATACGCAGTATTTT. Its protein product is CASKAWTGPSTDTQYF.

The rearrangement joins TRBV3-2 to TRBJ2-7; the table names TRBD1, a call not compared with the DNA. TRBV3-2 represents a pseudogene. The CDR3 length is 13 residues. The CDR3, as DNA: TGTGCCAGCAAACCGGGACAGTCCTACGAGCAGTACTTC. Translating it yields CASKPGQSYEQYF.

The table lists this clonotype with a few counts. The chain is built from TRBV7-6 and TRBJ2-5; TRBD2 agrees at 9 bases. Germline CDR1 and CDR2: SGHVS and FNYEAQ. This CDR3 has 15 residues. V shed 1 base and J 6 bases; nucleotides not matched to a gene: 6. CDR3: CASSLGGGALKTQYF. For the CDR3, the DNA is TGTGCCAGCAGCTTAGGCGGGGGGGCTTTGAAGACCCAGTACTTC. Filled out from reference TRBV7-6 and TRBJ2-5, the complete variable domain reads GAGVSQSPRYKVTKRGQDVALRCDPISGHVSLYWYRQALGQGPEFLTYFNYEAQQDKSGLPNDRFSAERPEGSISTLTIQRTEQRDSAMYRCASSLGGGALKTQYFGPGTRLLVL.

The rearrangement links TRBV12-3 or TRBV12-4 to TRBJ1-1; 10 bases line up with TRBD1. J gave up 12 bases and V 3 bases, and 13 bases lay outside the gene matches. CDR3 length: 15 amino acids. CDR3 DNA sequence: TGTGCCAGCAGTTTCTCGGACAGGGGGGCTTTGAGACCTTTCTTT. It yields the protein CASSFSDRGALRPFF.